This is a list of T cell receptor beta chains from one sample in a study of chemoradiotherapy in HPV16-positive cancers. Measured with immunoSEQ multiplex PCR; TCRdb has only the in-frame clones, and not every one. The sample yields 20,000 or so clones, more than 80% seen once. Sequenced here: blood, sampled from a patient who underwent chemoradiotherapy. These receptors were collected from a human donor with HPV-associated anogenital cancer. CDR3s include the opening cysteine and the closing phenylalanine or tryptophan. A D gene is named only where the DNA matches it firmly. Size is omitted from some rows. Given values are once, few, many or a class for expanded clones.

TRBV18	.	TRBJ1-4	.	CASSLRTNEKLFF	TGTGCCAGCTCACTCAGAACTAATGAAAAACTGTTTTTT
TRBV7-8	.	TRBJ2-3	.	CASSYRDLGVPDTQYF	TGTGCCAGCAGCTACCGGGACTTAGGAGTCCCAGATACGCAGTATTTT
TRBV10-3	.	TRBJ1-6	TRBD1	CAIGGTGGESPLHF	TGTGCCATCGGGGGGACAGGGGGCGAATCACCCCTCCACTTT
TRBV19	few	TRBJ2-1	.	CASSSGGGNNEQFF	TGTGCCAGTAGTTCGGGGGGCGGTAACAATGAGCAGTTCTTC
TRBV27	.	TRBJ2-1	TRBD1	CASKPGTGVYNEQFF	TGTGCCAGCAAACCCGGGACAGGGGTATACAATGAGCAGTTCTTC
TRBV2	.	TRBJ2-5	.	CASSGEETQYF	TGTGCCAGCAGTGGGGAGGAGACCCAGTACTTC
TRBV4-1	.	TRBJ1-1	.	CASSQETAGTLGGYTEAFF	TGCGCCAGCAGCCAAGAAACTGCGGGGACACTGGGTGGTTACACTGAAGCTTTCTTT
TRBV11-2	.	TRBJ1-1	TRBD1	CASSPRQGHTEAFF	TGTGCCAGCAGCCCACGACAGGGGCACACTGAAGCTTTCTTT
TRBV2	.	TRBJ2-1	.	CASIWEDGPANEQFF	TGTGCCAGCATCTGGGAGGACGGTCCAGCCAATGAGCAGTTCTTC
TRBV29-1	.	TRBJ2-1	TRBD2	CSPRPVQRGGPREGEQFF	TGCAGCCCCCGTCCAGTCCAGCGGGGGGGACCCAGGGAGGGTGAGCAGTTCTTC
TRBV18	.	TRBJ2-3	.	CASSPRVGNTDTQYF	TGTGCCAGCTCACCACGGGTCGGAAACACAGATACGCAGTATTTT
TRBV27	.	TRBJ2-5	TRBD1	CASSLSGTVETQYF	TGTGCCAGCAGTTTATCCGGGACAGTGGAGACCCAGTACTTC
TRBV11-3	.	TRBJ2-5	.	CASSLDQETQYF	TGTGCCAGCAGCTTAGATCAGGAGACCCAGTACTTC
TRBV16	.	TRBJ2-3	.	CASSQDWGTDTQYF	TGTGCCAGCAGCCAAGATTGGGGGACAGATACGCAGTATTTT
TRBV7-3	.	TRBJ2-1	TRBD2	CASSLTGGSIYNEQFF	TGTGCCAGCAGCTTAACGGGGGGGAGTATATACAATGAGCAGTTCTTC
TRBV6-4	.	TRBJ2-1	TRBD1	CASSVDRENEQFF	TGTGCCAGCAGTGTAGACAGGGAGAATGAGCAGTTCTTC
TRBV9	.	TRBJ1-3	.	CASSVGGGTTNSIYF	TGTGCCAGCAGCGTAGGCGGGGGGACGACAAACTCCATATATTTT
TRBV6-4	.	TRBJ1-1	.	CASSEYGSTEAFF	TGTGCCAGCAGTGAGTATGGGTCGACTGAAGCTTTCTTT
TRBV6-6	.	TRBJ2-7	TRBD1	CASSLGQDSYEQYF	TGTGCCAGCAGCCTTGGACAGGACTCCTACGAGCAGTACTTC
TRBV21-1	.	TRBJ2-1	.	CASTLQGHKGRSYNEQFF	TGTGCCAGCACCCTACAGGGCCACAAAGGACGATCCTACAATGAGCAGTTCTTC
TRBV6-5	.	TRBJ2-1	.	CASSPQSSYNEQFF	TGTGCCAGCTCTCCCCAGAGCTCCTACAATGAGCAGTTCTTC
TRBV5-1	.	TRBJ1-1	.	CASSSVVETEAFF	TGCGCCAGCAGCTCCGTGGTGGAGACTGAAGCTTTCTTT
TRBV27	.	TRBJ2-7	.	CASSFADEQYF	TGTGCCAGCAGTTTCGCCGACGAGCAGTACTTC
TRBV18	.	TRBJ1-6	TRBD1	CASSRNTRQGNRSSPLHF	TGTGCCAGCTCACGGAATACCCGACAGGGAAATCGGAGTTCACCCCTCCACTTT
TRBV29-1	.	TRBJ1-2	.	CSVDRGNGYTF	TGCAGCGTTGACAGAGGAAATGGCTACACCTTC
TRBV5-4	.	TRBJ2-3	TRBD2	CASSLYKSGGRSTDTQYF	TGTGCCAGCAGCTTGTATAAGAGCGGGGGGCGATCCACAGATACGCAGTATTTT
TRBV18	.	TRBJ2-7	.	CASSPRGDEQYF	TGTGCCAGCTCACCACGGGGTGACGAGCAGTACTTC
TRBV11-3	.	TRBJ2-7	TRBD2	CASSPGLAGTSTYEQYF	TGTGCCAGCAGTCCCGGACTAGCGGGGACCAGCACCTACGAGCAGTACTTC
TRBV7-8	.	TRBJ1-5	.	CASTTRGGGQPQHF	TGTGCCAGCACCACACGGGGTGGTGGTCAGCCCCAGCATTTT
TRBV4-1	.	TRBJ1-1	.	CASSPEVVNTEAFF	TGCGCCAGCAGCCCAGAGGTAGTGAACACTGAAGCTTTCTTT
TRBV9	.	TRBJ2-2	TRBD1	CASRAGTGNTGELFF	TGTGCCAGCAGGGCCGGGACAGGGAACACCGGGGAGCTGTTTTTT
TRBV29-1	.	TRBJ1-3	.	CSVGVSGNTIYF	TGCAGCGTTGGAGTATCTGGAAACACCATATATTTT
TRBV5-5	.	TRBJ1-2	.	CASSLEYGYTF	TGTGCCAGCAGCTTGGAATATGGCTACACCTTC
TRBV10-3	.	TRBJ1-3	.	CAISESGNTIYF	TGTGCCATCAGTGAGTCTGGAAACACCATATATTTT
TRBV7-9	.	TRBJ2-1	.	CASSATVYNEQFF	TGTGCCAGCAGCGCCACTGTTTACAATGAGCAGTTCTTC
TRBV2	.	TRBJ2-7	.	CASTEGQVYEQYF	TGTGCCAGCACCGAGGGACAAGTATACGAGCAGTACTTC
TRBV7-9	few	TRBJ1-6	TRBD1	CASSLGDSFSPLHF	TGTGCCAGCAGCTTAGGGGACAGTTTTTCACCCCTCCACTTT
TRBV6-5	.	TRBJ1-3	.	CASSSGGNTIYF	TGTGCCAGCAGTAGCGGGGGAAACACCATATATTTT
TRBV5-6	.	TRBJ2-2	TRBD1	CASRLTGGHTGELFF	TGTGCCAGCAGACTTACAGGGGGGCACACCGGGGAGCTGTTTTTT
TRBV2	medium-sized	TRBJ2-7	TRBD1	CASKWDRDEQYF	TGTGCCAGCAAGTGGGACAGGGACGAGCAGTACTTC
TRBV7-2	few	TRBJ1-6	TRBD1	CASSTGQQNSPLHF	TGTGCCAGCTCGACGGGACAGCAGAATTCACCCCTCCACTTT
TRBV5-8	.	TRBJ2-1	.	CASSLLKRRDSNEQFF	TGTGCCAGCAGCCTCCTCAAACGGCGGGACTCCAATGAGCAGTTCTTC
TRBV28	.	TRBJ1-5	.	CASSLRGQPQHF	TGTGCCAGCAGTTTAAGAGGGCAGCCCCAGCATTTT
TRBV7-2	.	TRBJ2-3	.	CASNARGGRADTQYF	TGTGCCAGCAACGCTAGGGGGGGGCGCGCAGATACGCAGTATTTT
TRBV27	.	TRBJ2-3	TRBD1	CASSLTGGGDTDTQYF	TGTGCCAGCAGTCTGACAGGGGGGGGAGACACAGATACGCAGTATTTT
TRBV6-5	.	TRBJ2-1	TRBD1	CASRTDRGRSNEQFF	TGTGCCAGCAGGACCGACAGGGGGCGCAGTAATGAGCAGTTCTTC
TRBV7-9	few	TRBJ2-4	.	CASSLVGAKNIQYF	TGTGCCAGCAGCTTAGTGGGAGCCAAAAACATTCAGTACTTC
TRBV6-5	.	TRBJ2-7	.	CASSYFERGTYEQYF	TGTGCCAGCAGTTACTTCGAAAGGGGGACCTACGAGCAGTACTTC
TRBV2	.	TRBJ2-7	TRBD2	CASFRLAGGNYEQYF	TGTGCCAGCTTTAGACTAGCGGGGGGGAACTACGAGCAGTACTTC
TRBV5-4	.	TRBJ1-1	.	CASSSDTEAFF	TGTGCCAGCAGCTCAGACACTGAAGCTTTCTTT
TRBV6-1	.	TRBJ1-2	.	CASSETRGGYTF	TGTGCCAGCAGTGAGACCAGGGGTGGCTACACCTTC
TRBV10-3	.	TRBJ1-6	TRBD1	CAISEPGQGAANSPLHF	TGTGCCATCAGTGAACCGGGACAGGGGGCAGCGAATTCACCCCTCCACTTT
TRBV4-3	once	TRBJ1-3	.	CASSQDLGHRGGNTIYF	TGCGCCAGCAGCCAAGATTTGGGACATCGTGGTGGAAACACCATATATTTT
TRBV6-5	.	TRBJ2-3	.	CASSDRSTDTQYF	TGTGCCAGCAGTGACAGATCCACAGATACGCAGTATTTT
TRBV19	.	TRBJ2-1	.	CASSMNSLFEQFF	TGTGCCAGTAGTATGAACAGTTTATTTGAGCAGTTCTTC
TRBV5-1	few	TRBJ2-5	.	CASSLDVGSETQYF	TGCGCCAGCAGCTTAGATGTGGGGAGCGAGACCCAGTACTTC
TRBV7-2	.	TRBJ2-1	TRBD2	CASSPGGGLPDEQFF	TGTGCCAGCAGCCCGGGGGGGGGTCTCCCGGATGAGCAGTTCTTC
TRBV28	.	TRBJ2-4	TRBD2	CASSLLGSGGAEGIQYF	TGTGCCAGCAGTTTATTAGGTAGCGGGGGGGCCGAGGGCATTCAGTACTTC
TRBV4-3	.	TRBJ2-7	.	CASSQDRREQYF	TGCGCCAGCAGCCAAGATCGGCGAGAGCAGTACTTC